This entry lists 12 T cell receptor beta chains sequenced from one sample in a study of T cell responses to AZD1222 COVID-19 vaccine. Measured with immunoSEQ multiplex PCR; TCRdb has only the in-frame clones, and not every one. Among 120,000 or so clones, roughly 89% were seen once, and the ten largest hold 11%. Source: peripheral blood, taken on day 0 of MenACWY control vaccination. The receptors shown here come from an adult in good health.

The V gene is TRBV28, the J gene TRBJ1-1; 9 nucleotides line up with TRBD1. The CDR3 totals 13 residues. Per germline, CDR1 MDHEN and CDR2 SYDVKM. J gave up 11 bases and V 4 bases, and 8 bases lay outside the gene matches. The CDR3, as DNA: TGTGCCAGCAGTTCTCAGGACAGGGGTGTTGCTTTCTTT. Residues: CASSSQDRGVAFF.

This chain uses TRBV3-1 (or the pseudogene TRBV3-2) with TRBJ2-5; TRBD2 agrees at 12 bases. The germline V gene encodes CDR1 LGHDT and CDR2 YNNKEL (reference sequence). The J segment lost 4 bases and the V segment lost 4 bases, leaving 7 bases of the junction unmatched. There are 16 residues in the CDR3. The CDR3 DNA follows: TGTGCCAGCAGCCGGAGCACTAGCGGGGGGATAGAGACCCAGTACTTC. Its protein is CASSRSTSGGIETQYF.

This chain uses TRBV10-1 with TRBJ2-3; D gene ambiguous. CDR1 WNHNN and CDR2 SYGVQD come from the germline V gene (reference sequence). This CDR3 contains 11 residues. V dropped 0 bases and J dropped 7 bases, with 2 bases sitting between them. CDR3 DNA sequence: TGCGCCAGCAGTGAGTCAAATACGCAGTATTTT. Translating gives CASSESNTQYF.

The CDR3 sequence is CATTTGFGEQYF. CDR3 nucleotide sequence: TGTGCCACCACGACAGGGTTTGGCGAGCAGTACTTC. The rearrangement joins TRBV27 to TRBJ2-7; TRBD1 aligns across 7 bases. The CDR3 consists of 12 residues. Looked up from germline, CDR1 is MNHEY and CDR2 is SMNVEV (reference sequence). V lost 10 bases, J lost 6 bases, and 9 bases stayed unmatched.

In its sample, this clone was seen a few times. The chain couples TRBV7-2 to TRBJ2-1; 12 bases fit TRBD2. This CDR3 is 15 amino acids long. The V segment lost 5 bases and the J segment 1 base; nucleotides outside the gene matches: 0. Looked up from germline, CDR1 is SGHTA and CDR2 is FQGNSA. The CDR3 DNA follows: TGTGCCAGCAGCGGACTAGCGGGATCCTACAATGAGCAGTTCTTC. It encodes CASSGLAGSYNEQFF.

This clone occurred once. The CDR3 here is CASSQGLGDQPQHF. The CDR3 bases are TGCGCCAGCAGCCAAGGTCTGGGTGATCAGCCCCAGCATTTT. V gene TRBV4-3 combines with J gene TRBJ1-5, with D uncertain. V gave up 1 base and J gave up 5 bases, with 9 bases separating them. The CDR3 loop spans 14 amino acids. The germline gives CDR1 LGHNA, CDR2 YSLEER.

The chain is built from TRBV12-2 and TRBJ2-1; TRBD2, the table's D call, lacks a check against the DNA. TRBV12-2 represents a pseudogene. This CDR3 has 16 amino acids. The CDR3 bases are TGTGCAAGTCGCCCCCCCGGACGGGAAATATACAATGAGCAGTTCTTC. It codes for CASRPPGREIYNEQFF.

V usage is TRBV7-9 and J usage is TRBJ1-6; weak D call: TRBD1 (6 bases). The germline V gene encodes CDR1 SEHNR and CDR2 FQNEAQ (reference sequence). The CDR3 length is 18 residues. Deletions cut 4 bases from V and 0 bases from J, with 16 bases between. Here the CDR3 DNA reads TGTGCCAGCAGCTCACTCCGGGGGGCCAGCTCCTATAATTCACCCCTCCACTTT. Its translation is CASSSLRGASSYNSPLHF.

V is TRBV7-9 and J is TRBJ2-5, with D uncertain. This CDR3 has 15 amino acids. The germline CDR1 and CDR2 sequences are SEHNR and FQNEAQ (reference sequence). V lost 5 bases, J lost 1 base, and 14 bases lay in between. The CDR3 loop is CASSPFDQSQETQYF. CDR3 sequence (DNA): TGTGCCAGCAGCCCGTTCGACCAGAGCCAAGAGACCCAGTACTTC.

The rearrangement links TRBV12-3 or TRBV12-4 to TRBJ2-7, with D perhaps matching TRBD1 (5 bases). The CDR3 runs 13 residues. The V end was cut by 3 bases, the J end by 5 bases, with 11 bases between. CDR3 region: CASSFQGSDEQYF. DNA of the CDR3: TGTGCCAGCAGTTTTCAGGGCAGCGACGAGCAGTACTTC.

The CDR3 reads CASGGGVGNTIYF. DNA for the CDR3: TGTGCCAGCGGCGGGGGGGTAGGAAACACCATATATTTT. The chain combines TRBV9 with TRBJ1-3; possible D gene TRBD1, 5 bases. V lost 7 bases to trimming and J lost 4 bases, with 12 bases between them. The CDR3 loop spans 13 amino acids. The germline V gene has CDR1 SGDLS and CDR2 YYNGEE.

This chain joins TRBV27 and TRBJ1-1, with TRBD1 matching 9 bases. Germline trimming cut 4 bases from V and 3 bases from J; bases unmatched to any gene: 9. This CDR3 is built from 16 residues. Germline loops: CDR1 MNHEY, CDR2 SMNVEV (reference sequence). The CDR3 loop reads CASSWGQGSLDTEAFF. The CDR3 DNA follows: TGTGCCAGCAGTTGGGGACAGGGTTCGTTGGACACTGAAGCTTTCTTT.